Below are 21 T cell receptor beta chains sequenced from a single sample in a study of blood T cell repertoires in COVID-19. Assay used: immunoSEQ multiplex PCR; TCRdb lists only in-frame clones, some missing. The table lists approximately 41,000 clones, around 86% of them singletons. Sequenced input: peripheral blood. The receptor source for this set is a man in his fifties with active COVID-19.

The rearrangement links TRBV12-3 or TRBV12-4 to TRBJ2-1, with 9 bases aligning to TRBD1. This CDR3 has 12 residues. J was trimmed by 13 bases and V by 11 bases; bases with no gene match: 12. CDR3 nucleotides: TGTGCCGGCACACAGGGACAGGGTGAACAGTTCTTC. It yields the protein CAGTQGQGEQFF.

The chain joins TRBV28 to TRBJ2-7, with 7 bases identical to TRBD1. The J segment lost 4 bases and the V segment lost 5 bases, leaving 11 bases of the junction unmatched. The CDR3 has 15 amino acids. Germline values: CDR1 MDHEN, CDR2 SYDVKM. The CDR3 is CASSPADRKGYEQYF. The DNA for the CDR3 is TGTGCCAGCAGTCCTGCGGACAGGAAGGGGTACGAGCAGTACTTC.

This chain links TRBV18 with TRBJ2-5; the match to TRBD2 covers 13 bases. The CDR3 loop spans 18 amino acids. J gave up 2 bases and V 5 bases, and 11 bases lay outside the gene matches. The germline V gene encodes CDR1 KGHSH and CDR2 LQKENI. As DNA, the CDR3 is TGTGCCAGCTCATCTCCCTCCCCACTAGCGGGAGGGCAAGAGACCCAGTACTTC. Protein sequence: CASSSPSPLAGGQETQYF.

The CDR3 loop reads CASSRDTAGYTF. CDR3 nucleotide sequence: TGTGCCAGCAGTCGGGACACGGCTGGCTACACCTTC. The chain carries TRBV28 and TRBJ1-2; weak D call: TRBD1 (6 bases). Germline CDR1 reads MDHEN; CDR2 reads SYDVKM. V lost 5 bases, J lost 7 bases, and 11 bases lay in between. The CDR3 spans 12 residues.

The J gene is TRBJ1-1, the V gene TRBV24-1, with a possible D match to TRBD1 (5 bases). Germline CDR1 reads KGHDR; CDR2 reads SFDVKD. The V end was cut by 5 bases, the J end by 1 base, with 7 bases between. The CDR3 is 13 amino acids. CDR3 loop: CATSGQPNTEAFF. The DNA for the CDR3 is TGTGCCACCAGTGGACAGCCGAACACTGAAGCTTTCTTT.

The V call is TRBV6-5, the J call TRBJ2-7; TRBD1 aligns across 7 bases. Germline assignment: CDR1 MNHEY and CDR2 SVGAGI. Trimming removed 8 bases from V and 3 bases from J; junction bases left unmatched: 7. This CDR3 region has 13 residues. CDR3 amino acids: CASWDSGLYEQYF. The CDR3 DNA reads TGTGCCAGCTGGGACAGCGGACTCTACGAGCAGTACTTC.

This clone rates as medium-sized. This rearrangement joins TRBV14 to TRBJ1-5, with 7 bases fitting TRBD1. The CDR3 runs 17 residues. Germline V lookup: CDR1 SGHDN, CDR2 FVKESK. V lost 5 bases and J lost 3; bases outside the gene matches: 13. The CDR3 reads CASSSPSRTGHNQPQHF. The CDR3 DNA follows: TGTGCCAGCAGCTCCCCCAGCCGGACAGGCCACAATCAGCCCCAGCATTTT.

The count of this clone is one. This rearrangement joins TRBV2 to TRBJ2-5, with 7 bases fitting TRBD2. Germline CDR1 reads SNHLY; CDR2 reads FYNNEI. The length of the CDR3 is 15 residues. After removal of 2 bases from V and 2 bases from J, the junction contained 5 bases not matched to a gene. CDR3 nucleotides: TGTGCCAGCAGTGAAATAGGGACTAAACAAGAGACCCAGTACTTC. Amino acids: CASSEIGTKQETQYF.

The chain carries TRBV19 and TRBJ2-3; the match to TRBD2 covers 7 bases. Germline V gives CDR1 LNHDA, CDR2 SQIVND (reference sequence). The CDR3 loop spans 17 amino acids. J lost 5 bases, V lost 1 base, and 12 bases had no gene match. The CDR3 nucleotides read TGTGCCAGTAGTATAGCACCAACAGCGGGGATGGGAGATACGCAGTATTTT. Translation: CASSIAPTAGMGDTQYF. The full variable domain, in which reference TRBV19 and TRBJ2-3 provide the parts outside the CDR3, is DGGITQSPKYLFRKEGQNVTLSCEQNLNHDAMYWYRQDPGQGLRLIYYSQIVNDFQKGDIAEGYSVSREKKESFPLTVTSAQKNPTAFYLCASSIAPTAGMGDTQYFGPGTRLTVL.

CDR3 sequence: CASSDDRGADGYTF. DNA of the CDR3: TGTGCCAGCAGTGATGACAGGGGAGCTGATGGCTACACCTTC. The V gene is TRBV2, the J gene TRBJ1-2, with 8 positions matching TRBD1. The length of the CDR3 is 14 residues. The V and J ends lost 3 bases and 6 bases, in that order; junction bases with no gene match: 6. Per germline, CDR1 SNHLY and CDR2 FYNNEI.

This chain joins TRBV2 and TRBJ2-1; D gene ambiguous. The CDR3 covers 11 residues. Trimming took off 4 bases at V and 8 bases at J, with 6 bases between the two ends. Per germline, CDR1 SNHLY and CDR2 FYNNEI. CDR3: CASSGEYEQFF. CDR3 nucleotide sequence: TGTGCCAGCAGTGGAGAGTATGAGCAGTTCTTC.

This chain connects TRBV28 to TRBJ2-7; no definite D call. The V gene's germline CDR1 is MDHEN and CDR2 SYDVKM. V was cut by 6 bases and J by 3 bases, with 9 bases left in between. This CDR3 has 12 amino acids. CDR3 sequence: CASSSLLYEQYF. CDR3 DNA: TGTGCCAGCAGCTCCTTACTCTACGAGCAGTACTTC.

The chain combines TRBV7-3 with TRBJ2-1; a possible D gene is TRBD1 (5 bases). The V gene lost 5 bases and the J gene lost 3 bases, with 8 bases spanning the gap. Germline V lookup: CDR1 SGHTA, CDR2 FQGTGA. The CDR3 is 13 residues long. The CDR3 reads CASSPDNYNEQFF. CDR3 nucleotides: TGTGCCAGCAGCCCGGACAACTACAATGAGCAGTTCTTC.

The V and J genes are TRBV15 and TRBJ2-3, with D perhaps matching TRBD2 (5 bases). The CDR3 length is 15 residues. The germline V gene encodes CDR1 LNHNV and CDR2 YYDKDF (reference sequence). Trimming took 0 bases from V and 1 from J, leaving 8 bases between them. The CDR3: CATSRDRAGTDTQYF. The DNA of the CDR3 is TGTGCCACCAGCAGAGATAGAGCGGGCACAGATACGCAGTATTTT.

V gene TRBV6-2 or TRBV6-3 combines with J gene TRBJ2-5; 8 bases agree with TRBD1. Looked up from germline, CDR1 is MNHEY and CDR2 is SVGEGT. This CDR3 comprises 16 residues. After removal of 0 bases from V and 5 bases from J, the junction contained 8 bases not matched to a gene. The CDR3 region has the DNA TGTGCCAGCAGTTACTCGACAGGGGACGGATCGGAGACCCAGTACTTC. Residues: CASSYSTGDGSETQYF.

The chain has TRBV5-5 and TRBJ1-1; TRBD1 matches at 7 bases. J was trimmed by 3 bases and V by 4 bases; bases with no gene match: 3. Looked up from germline, CDR1 is SGHKS and CDR2 is YYEKEE (reference sequence). CDR3 size: 13 residues. The CDR3 region is CASSLTGDTEAFF. The CDR3 coding sequence is TGTGCCAGCAGCCTAACAGGGGACACTGAAGCTTTCTTT.

The V gene is TRBV27, the J gene TRBJ2-1; tentatively, D is TRBD2 (6 bases). V dropped 3 bases and J dropped 0 bases, with 12 bases sitting between them. From germline, CDR1 is MNHEY and CDR2 SMNVEV (reference sequence). This CDR3 comprises 16 residues. The CDR3 DNA is TGTGCCAGCAGTTTGTACTCCGGGAGCTCCTACAATGAGCAGTTCTTC. Its translation: CASSLYSGSSYNEQFF.

The V and J genes are TRBV28 and TRBJ1-1, with D uncertain. The CDR3 loop spans 14 amino acids. The V gene lost 3 bases and the J gene lost 1 base, with 9 bases spanning the gap. CDR1 and CDR2 from the germline V gene are MDHEN and SYDVKM. The DNA of the CDR3 is TGTGCCAGCAGTTTCTTTGGAGAGAACACTGAAGCTTTCTTT. This gives the protein CASSFFGENTEAFF.

Points on this clone: Other DNA sequences of this sample code for an identical CDR3. V and J are TRBV4-3 and TRBJ2-1; 9 bases match TRBD2. This CDR3 has 16 residues. The V gene's germline CDR1 is LGHNA and CDR2 YSLEER. Trimming cost V 1 base and J 4 bases; bases outside gene matches: 5. CDR3 residues: CASSQVAGGSYNEQFF. The CDR3 DNA sequence: TGCGCCAGCAGCCAAGTGGCGGGAGGGTCTTACAATGAGCAGTTCTTC.

The CDR3 is CAWKSRGHEGAEAFF. Written as DNA, the CDR3 is TGTGCCTGGAAGTCGCGGGGTCATGAAGGCGCTGAAGCTTTCTTT. This rearrangement joins TRBV30 to TRBJ1-1; D is unresolved. Germline V gives CDR1 GTSNPN, CDR2 SVGIG (reference sequence). Trimming cost V 4 bases and J 6 bases, with 21 bases left between them. This CDR3 spans 15 amino acids.

The V and J genes are TRBV5-4 and TRBJ1-2; D call uncertain. There are 14 residues in the CDR3. Germline values: CDR1 SGHNT, CDR2 YYREEE (reference sequence). Trimming removed 0 bases at V and 0 bases at J, with 6 bases between. This CDR3 is CASSLGQSNYGYTF. The CDR3 DNA follows: TGTGCCAGCAGCTTGGGGCAGTCTAACTATGGCTACACCTTC.